The TCR beta chain described here comes from a study of blood T cell repertoires in COVID-19. Per the original methods: Amplification with reference gene primers provided the estimates of nucleated cell counts. The repertoire was sequenced with immunoSEQ multiplex PCR; TCRdb's copy has only in-frame clones and lacks some. The V and J calls and clone size come from that table; D and trimming were worked out from the DNA. Altogether 200,000 to 250,000 clones are present, about 81% being singletons, with the ten largest covering about 9%. The origin of this receptor is a man between 40 and 49 years old who had recovered from COVID-19. Sequencing used PBMCs or T cells enriched from blood (not recorded which).

Here the CDR3 DNA reads TGTGCCAGCAGCTTAGAAGTCAGTAGCAATCAGCCCCAGCATTTT. Translation: CASSLEVSSNQPQHF. This sequence joins TRBV7-2 and TRBJ1-5; D unclear. The V end lost 1 base, the J end lost 0 bases, and 7 bases lay between the germline ends. There are 15 residues in the CDR3. Germline loops: CDR1 SGHTA, CDR2 FQGNSA.